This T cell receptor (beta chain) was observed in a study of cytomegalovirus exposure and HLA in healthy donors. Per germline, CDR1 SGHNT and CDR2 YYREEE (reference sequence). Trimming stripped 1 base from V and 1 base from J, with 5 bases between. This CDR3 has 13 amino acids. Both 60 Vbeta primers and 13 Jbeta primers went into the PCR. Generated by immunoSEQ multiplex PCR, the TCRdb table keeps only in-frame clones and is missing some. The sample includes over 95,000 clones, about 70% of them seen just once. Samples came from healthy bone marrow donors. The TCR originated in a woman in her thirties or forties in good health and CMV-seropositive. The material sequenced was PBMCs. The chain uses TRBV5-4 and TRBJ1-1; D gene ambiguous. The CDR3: CASSLNKNTEAFF. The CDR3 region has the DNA TGTGCCAGCAGCTTGAACAAGAACACTGAAGCTTTCTTT.